This TCR beta chain was recovered during a study of blood T cell repertoires in COVID-19 (dated by TCRdb to about 2020). The study in broad terms: Collaborator samples came from the United States, Italy and Spain and covered acute and convalescent phases of COVID-19. The prospective study material was composed of cDNA or gDNA derived from T cells, B-cell-depleted T cells, or PBMCs. The dataset comprised deeply sampled blood TCRbeta repertoires from subjects exposed to, actively infected with, or recovered from COVID-19. The repertoires were released in a freely available public database meant as a resource for research on the immune response to SARS-CoV-2. The samples were drawn from the first 160 participants of the ongoing ImmuneRACE study and from 1,254 subjects provided by 6 global collaborators. A de-identified subject ID, COVID-19 status, age in years and sex were almost always included in the sample metadata. HLA class I and class II types, where available, came from metadata supplied by the sample provider rather than from assay-based typing. The full study reports these points: Clinical and demographic metadata were provided uncurated, with the amount varying by source and participant.

At one collaborating source in Seattle, patients were enrolled during active infection and were followed longitudinally through the course of disease. Each collaborating institution followed its own protocols to collect whole blood in K2EDTA tubes. For TCRbeta analysis, collaborators shipped samples in one of three forms: frozen whole blood, isolated PBMCs, or DNA extracted from either of those sample types. As for this clone: What this receptor recognizes is not known. No base quality information exists; no much larger clone differs at one position.

TCRbeta CDR3 regions were amplified from genomic DNA using the immunoSEQ Assay, a bias-controlled multiplex PCR. In the paper's pipeline: The number of nucleated cells in each sample was estimated by amplification of reference gene primers within the assay. Sequence reads were collapsed and filtered to measure the absolute abundance of every unique TCRbeta CDR3 rearrangement. Productive Simpson clonality was computed per sample as the square root of Simpson's diversity index over productive rearrangements. Held by TCRdb, this immuneACCESS table contains in-frame sequences only and omits some clones. Under half of the omission traces to an unresolved V gene where checked; the cause of the rest is unknown. V and J calls and clone size come straight from that table; D and trimming were deduced from the DNA. Recorded for this sample are about 55,000 clones; approximately 90% of them occurred a single time. The ten top clones hold approximately 3.7% of the sample.

The TCR sequence derives from a man in his forties with COVID-19, enrolled during active disease. Specimen: peripheral blood.

CDR3 loop: CASSLASAGQTQYF. The base sequence is TGTGCCAGCAGCTTAGCTTCCGCGGGCCAGACCCAGTACTTC. The chain is assembled from TRBV7-9 and TRBJ2-5; D gene: possibly TRBD2, on 5 matching bases. CDR3 length: 14 amino acids, cysteine to phenylalanine. Just CDR3 DNA is preserved here, 42 bases in frame from base 1. Sequences SEHNR (CDR1) and FQNEAQ (CDR2) are obtained from the germline V gene (reference sequence). The junction carries 11 bases between V and J, which are trimmed by 0 bases and 6 bases respectively.